The clone carrying this T cell receptor beta chain was recorded many times. This CDR3 comprises 17 residues. J lost 2 bases, V lost 3 bases, and 6 bases had no gene match. Noted time point: sample taken at primary tumor resection. Each CDR3 protein gets one entry after TCRdb re-called the 5' RACE reads with MiXCR. This table holds tens of thousands of distinct CDR3 sequences, about an eighth found once. The sample comes from a study of spatial heterogeneity in lung cancer. The rearrangement uses TRBV12-3 or TRBV12-4 and TRBJ2-3; the match to TRBD2 covers 12 bases. Sequencing was performed on PBMCs, taken at surgery. The sequence derives from a male donor with early-stage non-small cell lung cancer. DNA for the CDR3: TGTGCCAGCAGTTTTCGGACTAGCGGGACGAACACAGATACGCAGTATTTT. Translating it yields CASSFRTSGTNTDTQYF.